This T cell receptor beta chain was captured in a study of T cell responses to AZD1222 COVID-19 vaccine. Comment on this clone: Its antigen is as yet unknown.

Overall study results and limits: Clonal diversity may have been underestimated in mostly white British donors. Sampling that yielded the repertoires occurred only after the peak T cell response. CD4 TCRs covered the whole spike, strongest at regions 160-218 and 743-854. Reports indicate that nearly half of spike-specific TCRs are directed at unmutated variant regions.

The CDR3 covers 14 residues. The ends lost 2 bases at V and 5 bases at J; junction bases unmatched: 3. Germline V gene data show CDR1 as LGHNT and CDR2 as FRNRAP. Profiling relied on immunoSEQ multiplex PCR, and the TCRdb table lists in-frame clones only, not all of them. The table lists 130,000 to 150,000 clones, about 93% of them singletons. The sequences come from peripheral blood, collected on day 0 of AZD1222 vaccination. The receptor's source is an adult in good health. This chain links TRBV12-5 with TRBJ2-3; 8 positions match TRBD2. CDR3 sequence: CASGLRGGRDTQYF. The CDR3 bases are TGTGCTAGTGGTTTGCGGGGGGGCAGAGATACGCAGTATTTT.